This T cell receptor (beta chain) was sequenced in a study of blood T cells in healthy people across ages. Findings and caveats of the study: Age brought a roughly linear fall in TCR beta diversity measured per million T cells.

Notes on this clonotype: No antigen is known for it. The junction departs from the called germline gene at one end, perhaps through a read error.

Primers used in a second PCR of roughly 6 to 12 cycles were a sample-barcoded 5' primer and a J-beta primer mix. Using its own MiXCR run on the 5' RACE reads, TCRdb lists one record per CDR3 protein. The sample includes roughly 1.7 million distinct CDR3 sequences, about 35% of them seen just once. Per germline, CDR1 LGHDT and CDR2 YNNKEL (reference sequence). The CDR3 consists of 14 residues. This clonotype was obtained from a woman in her twenties or thirties in good health. V gene TRBV3-1 combines with J gene TRBJ1-2; no definite D call. The source material was blood. The CDR3 here is CASNQDIQDYGYTF. The CDR3 DNA follows: TGTGCCAGCAACCAAGATATCCAGGACTATGGCTACACCTTC. Full variable domain (missing parts from reference TRBV3-1 and TRBJ1-2): DTAVSQTPKYLVTQMGNDKSIKCEQNLGHDTMYWYKQDSKKFLKIMFSYNNKELIINETVPNRFSPKSPDKAHLNLHINSLELGDSAVYFCASNQDIQDYGYTFGSGTRLTVV.